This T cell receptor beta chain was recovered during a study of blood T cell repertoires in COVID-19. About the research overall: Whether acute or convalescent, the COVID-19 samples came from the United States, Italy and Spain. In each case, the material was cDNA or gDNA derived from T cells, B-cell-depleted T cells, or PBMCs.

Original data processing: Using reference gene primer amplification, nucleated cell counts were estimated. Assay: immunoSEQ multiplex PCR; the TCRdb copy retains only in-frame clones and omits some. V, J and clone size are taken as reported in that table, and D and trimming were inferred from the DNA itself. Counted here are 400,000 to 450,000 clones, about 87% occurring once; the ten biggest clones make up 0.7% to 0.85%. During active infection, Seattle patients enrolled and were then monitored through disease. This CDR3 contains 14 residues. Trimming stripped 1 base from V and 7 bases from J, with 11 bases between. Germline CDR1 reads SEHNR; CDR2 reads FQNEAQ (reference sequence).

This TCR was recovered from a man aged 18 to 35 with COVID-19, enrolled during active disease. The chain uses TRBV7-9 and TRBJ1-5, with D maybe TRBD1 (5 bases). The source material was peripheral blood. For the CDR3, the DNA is TGTGCCAGCAGCTTAGACCAGGGTGGCCAGCCCCAGCATTTT. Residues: CASSLDQGGQPQHF.